This TCR beta chain is from a study of blood T cell repertoires in COVID-19. Turning to the study itself: The cDNA or gDNA used as material had been derived from T cells, B-cell-depleted T cells, or PBMCs.

In regard to this clone: Other DNA sequences in the same sample also yield this CDR3.

V was clipped by 0 bases and J by 2 bases, with 8 bases between them. The length of the CDR3 is 14 residues. The germline CDR1 and CDR2 sequences are SGDLS and YYNGEE. Per the original methods: Reference gene primer amplification yielded estimated nucleated cell counts. Sequencing was performed with immunoSEQ multiplex PCR; in TCRdb, only in-frame clones are kept and a portion is missing. That table is the source of V, J and clone size, and D and trimming were worked out from the DNA. The sample includes about 120,000 clones, roughly 85% of them seen just once. The sequenced material came from peripheral blood. This chain connects TRBV9 to TRBJ1-2, with D unresolved. This sequence was found in a man aged 80 or over with acute or convalescent COVID-19. The CDR3: CASSVGAENYGYTF. CDR3 nucleotide sequence: TGTGCCAGCAGCGTAGGGGCAGAAAACTATGGCTACACCTTC.